A single sample is the source of the 15 T cell receptor beta chains below, sequenced in a study of T cell repertoires in cytomegalovirus infection. Antigen specificity for these receptors is unknown. TCRdb re-analysed the reads in MiXCR, keeping a single row per CDR3 protein. The sample has around 900,000 distinct CDR3 sequences; around 31% are singletons. The input for sequencing was cultured CD8+ T cells from PBMCs, taken from culture after CMV antigen stimulation. These TCRs come from a human donor in good health (CMV status not recorded). Some clones in this sample may be carry-over from other donors' samples.

In this sample, this clonotype turned up a few times. The chain combines TRBV7-8 with TRBJ1-2; D ambiguous. Germline lookup yields CDR1 SGHVS and CDR2 FQNEAQ. The V end was cut by 1 base, the J end by 1 base, with 7 bases between. The CDR3 is 14 amino acids. Written as DNA, the CDR3 is TGTGCCAGCAGCTTAGAAAACCGTAACTATGGCTACACCTTC. Its protein product is CASSLENRNYGYTF.

The chain couples TRBV24-1 to TRBJ2-2; 7 positions agree with TRBD1. The CDR3 has 16 residues. Trimming took 4 bases from V and 3 from J; bases not matched to a gene: 7. Germline CDR1 and CDR2: KGHDR and SFDVKD. The chain's CDR3 is CATSERQGPDTGELFF. The CDR3 coding sequence is TGTGCCACCAGTGAACGACAGGGTCCGGACACCGGGGAGCTGTTTTTT.

V and J are TRBV5-1 and TRBJ1-1, with a weak D call TRBD1 (6 bases). The germline V gene encodes CDR1 SGHRS and CDR2 YFSETQ. The CDR3 contains 14 residues. Trimming stripped 1 base from V and 5 bases from J, with 12 bases between. The DNA of the CDR3 is TGCGCCAGCAGCTTGACGGACAGTGATACTGAAGCTTTCTTT. Translation: CASSLTDSDTEAFF.

This rearrangement joins TRBV7-2 to TRBJ2-3, with D maybe TRBD1 (6 bases). CDR3 size: 14 residues. The germline gives CDR1 SGHTA, CDR2 FQGNSA. Between the trimmed V and J ends, which lost 5 bases and 1 base, there was a span of 10 bases. The CDR3 spells CASSGRTGTDTQYF. CDR3 nucleotide sequence: TGTGCCAGCAGCGGCCGGACAGGCACAGATACGCAGTATTTT.

The table lists this clonotype with a few counts. J is TRBJ2-5 and V is TRBV27; TRBD2 matches 7 bases. The CDR3 runs to 12 residues. The V and J ends lost 6 bases and 3 bases, in that order; junction bases with no gene match: 1. Germline V gene sequence: CDR1 MNHEY, CDR2 SMNVEV (reference sequence). As DNA, the CDR3 is TGTGCCAGCAGGGGGGGGGAAGAGACCCAGTACTTC. Protein sequence: CASRGGEETQYF.

This rearrangement joins TRBV24-1 to TRBJ2-1; 9 positions match TRBD1. Trimming cost V 3 bases and J 5 bases; bases outside gene matches: 7. The CDR3 spans 16 residues. Germline lookup yields CDR1 KGHDR and CDR2 SFDVKD. This CDR3 reads CATSDTTGTGNNEQFF. DNA of the CDR3: TGTGCCACCAGTGATACCACCGGGACAGGGAACAATGAGCAGTTCTTC.

The chain employs TRBV7-6 and TRBJ2-5, with D hard to call. The V gene's germline CDR1 is SGHVS and CDR2 FNYEAQ. The CDR3 length is 14 residues. V was cut by 6 bases and J by 1 base, with 12 bases left in between. This CDR3 is CASSFRPFQETQYF. For the CDR3, the DNA is TGTGCCAGCAGTTTCCGGCCCTTCCAAGAGACCCAGTACTTC.

The V gene is TRBV12-5, the J gene TRBJ2-7; D remains ambiguous. This CDR3 contains 14 residues. Trimming removed 4 bases at V and 2 bases at J, with 12 bases between. Germline V gives CDR1 LGHNT, CDR2 FRNRAP. CDR3 DNA: TGTGCTAGTGGTTCCCCCGCAAGGGCCTACGAGCAGTACTTC. Amino acid sequence: CASGSPARAYEQYF.

On this clonotype itself: At one end the junction does not follow the germline gene, possibly because of a read error. This sequence joins TRBV28 and TRBJ1-2; D is unclear. CDR1 and CDR2 (germline): MDHEN, SYDVKM. CDR3 length equals 14 residues. The CDR3 DNA is TGTGTCAGCAGTTTCCAACATGCTTTTTATGGCTACACCTTC. Amino acids: CVSSFQHAFYGYTF.

This clonotype is a singleton in its sample. The rearrangement uses TRBV20-1 and TRBJ1-1; 9 bases line up with TRBD1. Germline CDR1 and CDR2: DFQATT and SNEGSKA (reference sequence). CDR3 length: 13 residues. V lost 5 bases and J lost 2; bases outside the gene matches: 3. The CDR3 region is CSALDRGNTEAFF. The CDR3 coding sequence is TGCAGTGCTTTGGACAGGGGAAACACTGAAGCTTTCTTT.

The chain couples TRBV6-2 or TRBV6-3 to TRBJ2-4; D may be TRBD2 (5 bases). The CDR3 runs 11 residues. Trimming shortened V by 0 bases and J by 13 bases, and 7 bases separated the two germline ends. Germline assignment: CDR1 MNHEY and CDR2 SVGEGT. The CDR3 spells CASSYSGDQYF. The CDR3, as DNA: TGTGCCAGCAGTTACTCGGGAGACCAGTACTTC.

This clonotype was counted at least ten times. The chain is built from TRBV11-3 and TRBJ2-3, with a weak D call TRBD2 (5 bases). The CDR3 is 15 amino acids. V was shortened by 2 bases and J by 2 bases, with 11 bases between the two germline ends. Germline values: CDR1 SGHNT, CDR2 YENEEA. The CDR3 coding sequence is TGTGCCAGCAGCTTACGCCGGGGTTCCACAGATACGCAGTATTTT. Translating it yields CASSLRRGSTDTQYF. The full variable domain, completed using reference TRBV11-3 and TRBJ2-3, is EAGVVQSPRYKIIEKKQPVAFWCNPISGHNTLYWYLQNLGQGPELLIRYENEEAVDDSQLPKDRFSAERLKGVDSTLKIQPAELGDSAVYLCASSLRRGSTDTQYFGPGTRLTVL.

The CDR3 is CASSLAKGLNEQFF. CDR3 nucleotide sequence: TGTGCCAGCAGCTTAGCTAAGGGGTTGAATGAGCAGTTCTTC. This chain uses TRBV7-6 with TRBJ2-1; the D gene is possibly TRBD1 (5 bases). Trimming shortened V by 0 bases and J by 7 bases, and 10 bases separated the two germline ends. This CDR3 is 14 amino acids long. From germline, CDR1 is SGHVS and CDR2 FNYEAQ.

This clonotype was recorded at least ten times. The gene calls are TRBV2 and TRBJ2-2; either TRBD1 or TRBD2 may supply D (5 bases each). Per germline, CDR1 SNHLY and CDR2 FYNNEI. V shed 7 bases and J shed 4 bases, with 13 bases lying between them. The CDR3 is 14 residues long. DNA of the CDR3: TGTGCCAGCATTATACGGGGCGGCACCGGGGAGCTGTTTTTT. This gives the protein CASIIRGGTGELFF.

This clonotype was detected ten times or more. This chain links TRBV7-6 with TRBJ2-1, with TRBD2 matching 16 bases. V lost 3 bases, J lost 2 bases, and 4 bases stayed unmatched. CDR3 size: 18 residues. Germline lookup yields CDR1 SGHVS and CDR2 FNYEAQ. CDR3 in amino acids: CASSLGGLAGGPYNEQFF. The DNA for the CDR3 is TGTGCCAGCAGCTTGGGGGGACTAGCGGGGGGGCCCTACAATGAGCAGTTCTTC.